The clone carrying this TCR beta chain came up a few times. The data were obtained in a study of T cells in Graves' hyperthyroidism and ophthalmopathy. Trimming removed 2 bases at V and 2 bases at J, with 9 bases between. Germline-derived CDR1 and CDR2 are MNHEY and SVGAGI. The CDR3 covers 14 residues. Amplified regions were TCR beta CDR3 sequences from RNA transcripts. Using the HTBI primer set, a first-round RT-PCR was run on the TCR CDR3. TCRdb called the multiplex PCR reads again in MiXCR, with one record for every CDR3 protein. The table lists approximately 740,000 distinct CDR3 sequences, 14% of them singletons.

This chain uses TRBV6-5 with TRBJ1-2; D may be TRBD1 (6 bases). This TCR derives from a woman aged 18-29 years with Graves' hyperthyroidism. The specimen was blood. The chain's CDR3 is CASSYLQGNYGYTF. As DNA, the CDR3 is TGTGCCAGCAGTTACCTACAGGGCAACTATGGCTACACCTTC.